The sequence of this T cell receptor beta chain was determined in a study of blood T cell repertoires in COVID-19. Study background: Acute-phase and convalescent COVID-19 samples originated in the United States, Italy and Spain.

Germline V gene lookup returns CDR1 MDHEN and CDR2 SYDVKM. V lost 5 bases, J lost 6 bases, and 5 bases stayed unmatched. This CDR3 has 14 residues. Produced via immunoSEQ multiplex PCR; TCRdb's table is partial and in-frame only. The sample has 65,000 or so clones; about 81% are singletons. The sample taken for sequencing was peripheral blood. The chain joins TRBV28 to TRBJ1-5, with TRBD1 matching 9 bases. The TCR comes from an older man with acute or convalescent COVID-19. DNA for the CDR3: TGTGCCAGCAGTCAGGGACAGGGAAGTCAGCCCCAGCATTTT. Amino acid sequence: CASSQGQGSQPQHF. The complete variable domain, with remaining parts taken from reference TRBV28 and TRBJ1-5, reads DVKVTQSSRYLVKRTGEKVFLECVQDMDHENMFWYRQDPGLGLRLIYFSYDVKMKEKGDIPEGYSVSREKKERFSLILESASTNQTSMYLCASSQGQGSQPQHFGDGTRLSIL.